One and the same sample provided the 15 T cell receptor beta chains below, sequenced in a study of cytomegalovirus exposure and HLA in healthy donors. The PCR had 60 Vbeta and 13 Jbeta primers. Sequencing was performed with immunoSEQ multiplex PCR; in TCRdb, only in-frame clones are kept and a portion is missing. The sample records 95,000 to 130,000 clones, roughly 83% being singletons. The material sequenced was PBMCs. These receptors all come from a young man in good health and CMV-seropositive.

This clone came up a few times. This rearrangement joins TRBV5-4 to TRBJ1-2; TRBD1 is a possible D gene (5 bases). Germline V gene lookup returns CDR1 SGHNT and CDR2 YYREEE (reference sequence). The CDR3 sequence is 13 residues long. Trimming took 4 bases from V and 3 from J, leaving 10 bases between them. The CDR3 DNA is TGTGCCAGCAGCAGCAGGGTGGACTATGGCTACACCTTC. Its protein is CASSSRVDYGYTF.

The chain recombines TRBV19 with TRBJ1-4; possible D gene TRBD1, 6 bases. Trimming took 6 bases from V and 7 from J, leaving 15 bases between them. This CDR3 has 14 amino acids. The V gene's germline CDR1 is LNHDA and CDR2 SQIVND (reference sequence). This CDR3 reads CASSTRGAGEKLFF. CDR3 sequence (DNA): TGTGCCAGTAGCACGCGGGGGGCGGGTGAAAAACTGTTTTTT.

The chain joins TRBV6-5 to TRBJ2-1; 7 bases map to TRBD1. Germline V gene data show CDR1 as MNHEY and CDR2 as SVGAGI. CDR3 length equals 13 residues. The J segment lost 3 bases and the V segment lost 8 bases, leaving 4 bases of the junction unmatched. The CDR3 DNA follows: TGTGCCAGCGGGACAGCCTTCTACAATGAGCAGTTCTTC. Amino acid sequence: CASGTAFYNEQFF.

The chain has TRBV7-3 and TRBJ2-7; tentatively, D is TRBD2 (6 bases). The CDR3 length is 15 residues. V lost 1 base, J lost 2 bases, and 12 bases lay in between. In germline, CDR1 is SGHTA, CDR2 FQGTGA. This CDR3 is CASSLIPGGAYEQYF. CDR3 nucleotides: TGTGCCAGCAGCTTAATCCCCGGGGGAGCCTACGAGCAGTACTTC.

The rearrangement joins TRBV5-1 to TRBJ1-1; 9 nucleotides align to TRBD1. J lost 6 bases, V lost 4 bases, and 10 bases had no gene match. Germline V gene data show CDR1 as SGHRS and CDR2 as YFSETQ. The CDR3 spans 15 residues. CDR3 region: CASSRAGQGESEAFF. The CDR3 nucleotides are TGCGCCAGCAGCCGCGCGGGACAGGGCGAATCTGAAGCTTTCTTT.

The chain uses TRBV13 and TRBJ2-1, with TRBD2 identical over 8 bases. CDR3 length equals 16 residues. Looked up from germline, CDR1 is PRHDT and CDR2 is FYEKMQ (reference sequence). Trimming removed 1 base from V and 5 bases from J; junction bases left unmatched: 7. The CDR3 protein is CASSLAGTSSDNEQFF. The CDR3 nucleotides are TGTGCCAGCAGCTTAGCGGGGACTAGTTCTGACAATGAGCAGTTCTTC.

V usage is TRBV5-4 and J usage is TRBJ1-2; D remains ambiguous. The CDR3 has 13 amino acids. Between the trimmed V and J ends, which lost 4 bases and 2 bases, there was a span of 9 bases. The V gene's germline CDR1 is SGHNT and CDR2 YYREEE (reference sequence). The chain's CDR3 is CASSPTSNYGYTF. In nucleotides, the CDR3 is TGTGCCAGCAGCCCGACATCAAACTATGGCTACACCTTC.

This sequence joins TRBV10-3 and TRBJ2-3; D call uncertain. Per germline, CDR1 ENHRY and CDR2 SYGVKD. This CDR3 region has 14 residues. Between the trimmed V and J ends, which lost 0 bases and 4 bases, there was a span of 8 bases. Here the CDR3 DNA reads TGTGCCATCAGTGAGTCGGTCCAGTCAGATACGCAGTATTTT. As protein: CAISESVQSDTQYF.

This chain connects TRBV21-1 to TRBJ1-1. TRBV21-1 is labeled a pseudogene. CDR3 length: 16 amino acids. CDR3 region: CASSPRDSSLLTEAFF. The CDR3 DNA is TGTGCCAGCAGCCCCCGGGACTCGTCTTTACTCACTGAAGCTTTCTTT.

This clone occurred a few times. This rearrangement joins TRBV29-1 to TRBJ1-2, with 8 bases aligning to TRBD1. Trimming removed 6 bases from V and 6 bases from J; junction bases left unmatched: 9. The CDR3 runs 13 residues. Germline assignment: CDR1 SQVTM and CDR2 ANQGSEA. The CDR3 loop reads CSVATRTGHGYTF. In nucleotides, the CDR3 is TGCAGCGTCGCGACCCGGACAGGGCATGGCTACACCTTC.

This chain links TRBV11-2 with TRBJ2-1; 10 nucleotides align to TRBD2. Germline lookup yields CDR1 SGHAT and CDR2 FQNNGV. V trimming: 5 bases; J trimming: 11 bases; junction bases outside the gene matches: 6. The CDR3 covers 13 residues. The CDR3 is CASSRALAGKQFF. In DNA form, the CDR3 reads TGTGCCAGCAGCCGCGCACTAGCGGGGAAGCAGTTCTTC.

V is TRBV6-5 and J is TRBJ2-1; no reliable D call. Per the germline V gene, CDR1 is MNHEY and CDR2 is SVGAGI. The germline V and J ends were trimmed by 4 bases and 0 bases, with 4 bases remaining between them. The CDR3 extends over 13 amino acids. CDR3 in DNA: TGTGCCAGCAGTTTAAACTCCTACAATGAGCAGTTCTTC. It is translated as CASSLNSYNEQFF.

The chain recombines TRBV5-6 with TRBJ2-2; D unresolved. With 2 bases removed from V and 1 base from J, the gap between germline ends came to 12 bases. Germline CDR1 SGHDT, CDR2 YYEEEE. The CDR3 is 16 residues long. The CDR3 DNA follows: TGTGCCAGCAGCTTCCGATTGCTTAGGAACACCGGGGAGCTGTTTTTT. Translation gives CASSFRLLRNTGELFF.

The chain couples TRBV5-1 to TRBJ2-7, with 9 bases aligning to TRBD1. CDR1 is SGHRS and CDR2 is YFSETQ in the germline V gene. The CDR3 consists of 13 residues. V trimming: 0 bases; J trimming: 9 bases; junction bases outside the gene matches: 4. CDR3 coding DNA: TGCGCCAGCAGCTTGGAGCTGGGACAGGGGCAGTACTTC. Translating it yields CASSLELGQGQYF.

The chain recombines TRBV7-3 with TRBJ2-7; TRBD1 agrees at 7 bases. The J call may be faulty, since TRBJ2-1 better matches the DNA end. CDR1 is SGHTA, CDR2 FQGTGA, per germline. The CDR3 sequence is 14 residues long. The CDR3 loop reads CASSRTGIYNEQFF. Here the CDR3 DNA reads TGTGCCAGCAGCCGGACAGGAATTTACAATGAGCAGTTCTTC.